The clone carrying this T cell receptor (beta chain) was counted between two and nine times. The antigen remains unidentified. The data derive from a study of T cells after yellow fever vaccination. Study-wide background: Preparing low-cell-number fractions relied on SMART-Seq v4 Ultra Low Input. General study findings and limits: Peaking on day 5 versus 15, the secondary response was faster but weaker.

The authors made TCR cDNA by 5'RACE template switching, adding a universal primer site and UMIs. TCRdb analysed the 5' RACE reads with MiXCR anew, one entry per CDR3 protein. This table holds approximately 70,000 distinct CDR3 sequences, around 7.9% found once. Deletions cut 6 bases from V and 9 bases from J, with 12 bases between. The CDR3 contains 12 residues. Sequencing was performed on CD8+ T cells sorted from PBMCs, taken roughly 10 days after the first yellow fever vaccination. The receptor was isolated from a man aged 18 to 35 who received the YFV17D yellow fever vaccine. V and J are TRBV12-3 or TRBV12-4 and TRBJ1-5, with a weak D call TRBD1 (6 bases). CDR3 coding DNA: TGTGCCAGCAGCCCTCAGGGGTGGCCCCAGCATTTT. This gives the protein CASSPQGWPQHF.